The rows below give T cell receptor beta chains drawn from one sample of a study of T-cell reconstitution after alpha-beta-depleted transplantation in children. Via MiXCR, TCRdb re-called the PCR reads, giving one row per CDR3 protein. Of about a million distinct CDR3 sequences in the sample, around 30% were seen once. The material was PBMCs, mostly from graft donor cells, obtained 360 days after TCRalphabeta/CD19-depleted stem cell transplant. The origin of the receptors is a boy in the first two years of life who had a stem cell transplant for SCID, so the T cells may come from the graft donor. The CDR3 runs from the conserved cysteine through the conserved F or W. The D gene is left open where the match is weak. Only part of the rows carry a size: once, few, many, or a class if the clone is expanded.

J gene: TRBJ2-5
clone size: few
V gene: TRBV7-6
D gene: .
CDR3 protein: CASSLGAGSGETQYF
CDR3 DNA: TGTGCCAGCAGCTTAGGGGCAGGGTCTGGAGAGACCCAGTACTTC

J gene: TRBJ2-7
clone size: few
V gene: TRBV7-2
D gene: .
CDR3 protein: CASSPLGLKSYEQYF
CDR3 DNA: TGTGCCAGCAGCCCCCTCGGTCTTAAATCCTACGAGCAGTACTTC

J gene: TRBJ2-5
clone size: many
V gene: TRBV4-2
D gene: TRBD2
CDR3 protein: CASSQDLGLAVQETQYF
CDR3 DNA: TGTGCCAGCAGCCAAGATCTCGGACTAGCGGTACAAGAGACCCAGTACTTC

J gene: TRBJ2-2
clone size: .
V gene: TRBV12-3/TRBV12-4
D gene: .
CDR3 protein: CASSFFSRRGMRGGELFF
CDR3 DNA: TGTGCCAGCAGTTTTTTCTCCCGTCGGGGGATGAGGGGCGGGGAGCTGTTTTTT

J gene: TRBJ1-4
clone size: .
V gene: TRBV15
D gene: .
CDR3 protein: CATSRGPTPRVFF
CDR3 DNA: TGTGCCACCAGCAGAGGCCCTACGCCTAGGGTGTTTTTT

J gene: TRBJ1-1
clone size: few
V gene: TRBV7-9
D gene: .
CDR3 protein: CASSVEEAFF
CDR3 DNA: TGTGCCAGCAGCGTTGAGGAAGCTTTCTTT

J gene: TRBJ1-1
clone size: few
V gene: TRBV20-1
D gene: TRBD1
CDR3 protein: CSARDLGDRPNTEAFF
CDR3 DNA: TGCAGTGCTAGAGATCTCGGGGACAGACCGAACACTGAAGCTTTCTTT

J gene: TRBJ1-2
clone size: many
V gene: TRBV5-1
D gene: .
CDR3 protein: CASSLGTDYGYTF
CDR3 DNA: TGCGCCAGCAGCCTCGGGACCGACTATGGCTACACCTTC

J gene: TRBJ2-1
clone size: .
V gene: TRBV6-2/TRBV6-3
D gene: .
CDR3 protein: CASSRLGAYNEQFF
CDR3 DNA: TGTGCCAGCAGTCGACTAGGGGCCTACAATGAGCAGTTCTTC

J gene: TRBJ2-7
clone size: .
V gene: TRBV20-1
D gene: .
CDR3 protein: CSALSQGRTIYEQYF
CDR3 DNA: TGCAGTGCTCTTTCCCAGGGGAGGACGATATACGAGCAGTACTTC

J gene: TRBJ2-7
clone size: few
V gene: TRBV20-1
D gene: .
CDR3 protein: CSARVEGLEQYF
CDR3 DNA: TGCAGTGCTAGAGTTGAAGGGCTCGAGCAGTACTTC

J gene: TRBJ2-2
clone size: many
V gene: TRBV2
D gene: .
CDR3 protein: CASSGEITGELFF
CDR3 DNA: TGTGCCAGCAGCGGGGAGATCACCGGGGAGCTGTTTTTT

J gene: TRBJ2-3
clone size: .
V gene: TRBV5-5
D gene: .
CDR3 protein: CASSFGQVEDTQYF
CDR3 DNA: TGTGCCAGCAGCTTCGGGCAGGTCGAGGATACGCAGTATTTT

J gene: TRBJ1-1
clone size: once
V gene: TRBV12-3/TRBV12-4
D gene: .
CDR3 protein: CASSPGGSPNTEAFF
CDR3 DNA: TGTGCCAGCAGTCCAGGTGGCAGCCCGAACACTGAAGCTTTCTTT

J gene: TRBJ2-5
clone size: .
V gene: TRBV15
D gene: .
CDR3 protein: CATSSPPLWTQYF
CDR3 DNA: TGTGCCACCAGCAGTCCGCCCTTATGGACCCAGTACTTC

J gene: TRBJ1-3
clone size: many
V gene: TRBV9
D gene: TRBD1
CDR3 protein: CASSPQGQGYSGNTIYF
CDR3 DNA: TGTGCCAGCAGCCCTCAGGGACAGGGATACTCTGGAAACACCATATATTTT

J gene: TRBJ1-3
clone size: .
V gene: TRBV12-3/TRBV12-4
D gene: .
CDR3 protein: CASTPGGANSGNTIYF
CDR3 DNA: TGTGCCAGCACCCCCGGCGGAGCGAACTCTGGAAACACCATATATTTT

J gene: TRBJ1-5
clone size: .
V gene: TRBV2
D gene: .
CDR3 protein: CASRAGGGSQPQHF
CDR3 DNA: TGTGCCAGCCGTGCCGGGGGGGGCAGTCAGCCCCAGCATTTT

J gene: TRBJ1-1
clone size: .
V gene: TRBV5-1
D gene: .
CDR3 protein: CASSPGLINTEAFF
CDR3 DNA: TGCGCCAGCAGCCCCGGACTGATTAACACTGAAGCTTTCTTT

J gene: TRBJ2-2
clone size: few
V gene: TRBV27
D gene: .
CDR3 protein: CASTRLRGTGELFF
CDR3 DNA: TGTGCCAGCACCAGACTCAGGGGCACGGGGGAGCTGTTTTTT

J gene: TRBJ2-7
clone size: .
V gene: TRBV7-2
D gene: .
CDR3 protein: CASSSSPRSYEQYF
CDR3 DNA: TGTGCCAGCAGCTCTAGCCCTCGATCCTACGAGCAGTACTTC

J gene: TRBJ2-2
clone size: .
V gene: TRBV4-1
D gene: .
CDR3 protein: CASSQGGAATGELFF
CDR3 DNA: TGCGCCAGCAGCCAAGGGGGGGCAGCCACCGGGGAGCTGTTTTTT

J gene: TRBJ2-5
clone size: .
V gene: TRBV6-1
D gene: .
CDR3 protein: CASRRGPSPGKETQYF
CDR3 DNA: TGTGCCAGCAGACGGGGACCATCCCCCGGGAAAGAGACCCAGTACTTC

J gene: TRBJ2-7
clone size: .
V gene: TRBV29-1
D gene: TRBD1
CDR3 protein: CSVGDRGHHEQYF
CDR3 DNA: TGCAGCGTTGGGGACAGGGGACACCACGAGCAGTACTTC

J gene: TRBJ2-7
clone size: once
V gene: TRBV7-8
D gene: .
CDR3 protein: CASSSWAPGEQYF
CDR3 DNA: TGTGCCAGCAGCTCCTGGGCGCCGGGGGAGCAGTACTTC

J gene: TRBJ2-3
clone size: .
V gene: TRBV12-3/TRBV12-4
D gene: TRBD2
CDR3 protein: CATTNGGGEGDTQYF
CDR3 DNA: TGTGCCACCACCAACGGCGGGGGGGAGGGAGATACGCAGTATTTT

J gene: TRBJ2-2
clone size: few
V gene: TRBV6-1
D gene: .
CDR3 protein: CASRDRGADTGELFF
CDR3 DNA: TGTGCCAGCCGGGACCGGGGGGCGGACACCGGGGAGCTGTTTTTT

J gene: TRBJ1-5
clone size: once
V gene: TRBV20-1
D gene: .
CDR3 protein: CSASGPNNQPQHF
CDR3 DNA: TGCAGTGCTAGTGGGCCCAACAATCAGCCCCAGCATTTT

J gene: TRBJ2-3
clone size: .
V gene: TRBV11-1
D gene: .
CDR3 protein: CASSLGRGGQDASTDTQYF
CDR3 DNA: TGTGCCAGCAGCTTAGGTAGGGGGGGACAAGATGCTAGCACAGATACGCAGTATTTT

J gene: TRBJ2-1
clone size: .
V gene: TRBV20-1
D gene: TRBD1
CDR3 protein: CSAGQGAVEQFF
CDR3 DNA: TGCAGTGCGGGACAGGGGGCAGTTGAGCAGTTCTTC

J gene: TRBJ2-1
clone size: few
V gene: TRBV7-3
D gene: .
CDR3 protein: CASSLRGGGGVKGGFYNEQFF
CDR3 DNA: TGTGCCAGCAGCTTAAGAGGCGGAGGTGGCGTGAAAGGCGGATTCTACAATGAGCAGTTCTTC

J gene: TRBJ2-5
clone size: .
V gene: TRBV20-1
D gene: .
CDR3 protein: CSVMKRAGETQYF
CDR3 DNA: TGCAGTGTCATGAAAAGGGCAGGAGAGACCCAGTACTTC

J gene: TRBJ2-7
clone size: .
V gene: TRBV6-2/TRBV6-3
D gene: .
CDR3 protein: CASSYGPMGGRGSSYEQYF
CDR3 DNA: TGTGCCAGCAGTTATGGCCCAATGGGGGGACGGGGGTCGAGCTACGAGCAGTACTTC

J gene: TRBJ2-2
clone size: few
V gene: TRBV4-2
D gene: .
CDR3 protein: CASSQVENTGELFF
CDR3 DNA: TGTGCCAGCAGCCAAGTCGAGAACACCGGGGAGCTGTTTTTT

J gene: TRBJ2-7
clone size: few
V gene: TRBV5-1
D gene: TRBD1
CDR3 protein: CASSWGPGGNEQYF
CDR3 DNA: TGCGCCAGCAGCTGGGGGCCAGGGGGTAACGAGCAGTACTTC